This T cell receptor (beta chain) was captured in a study of identical twins. This clonotype has a handful of counts. Its antigen is still unknown. Findings and limits, study-wide: Twin-shared out-of-frame alpha sequences showed excess low generation probability.

This CDR3 contains 13 residues. Trimming removed 3 bases from V and 7 bases from J, with 12 bases in between. The germline gives CDR1 SQVTM, CDR2 ANQGSEA. A single record per CDR3 protein comes from TCRdb applying MiXCR to the 5' RACE reads. The sample gives 230,000 or so distinct CDR3 sequences, roughly 8.7% of which show up once; 3% is in the top ten. The same data also contributed to another study, on yellow fever vaccine responses in identical twins.

This clonotype was obtained from a woman under 30 in good health. Sequenced input: CD8+ T cells sorted from blood. The chain joins TRBV29-1 to TRBJ2-2; tentative D call: TRBD1 (7 bases). CDR3 region: CSVDQGGGGELFF. The CDR3 DNA reads as TGCAGCGTTGATCAGGGGGGCGGCGGGGAGCTGTTTTTT.